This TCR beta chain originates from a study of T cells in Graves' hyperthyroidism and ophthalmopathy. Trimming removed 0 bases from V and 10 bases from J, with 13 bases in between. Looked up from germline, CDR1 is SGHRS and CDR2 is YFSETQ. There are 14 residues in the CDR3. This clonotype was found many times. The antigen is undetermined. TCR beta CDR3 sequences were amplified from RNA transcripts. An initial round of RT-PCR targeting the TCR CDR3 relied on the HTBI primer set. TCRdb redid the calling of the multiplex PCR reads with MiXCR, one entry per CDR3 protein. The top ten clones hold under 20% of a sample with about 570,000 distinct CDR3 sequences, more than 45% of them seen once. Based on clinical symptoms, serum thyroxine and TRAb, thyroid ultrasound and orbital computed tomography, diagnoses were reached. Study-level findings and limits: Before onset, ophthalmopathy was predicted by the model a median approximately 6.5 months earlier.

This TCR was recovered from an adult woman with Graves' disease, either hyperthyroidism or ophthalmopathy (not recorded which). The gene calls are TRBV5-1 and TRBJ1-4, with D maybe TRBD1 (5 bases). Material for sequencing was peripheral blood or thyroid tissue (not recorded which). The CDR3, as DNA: TGCGCCAGCAGCTTGGACCAGGGTGGCAGAAAACTGTTTTTT. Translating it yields CASSLDQGGRKLFF. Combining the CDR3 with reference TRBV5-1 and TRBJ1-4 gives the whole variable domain KAGVTQTPRYLIKTRGQQVTLSCSPISGHRSVSWYQQTPGQGLQFLFEYFSETQRNKGNFPGRFSGRQFSNSRSEMNVSTLELGDSALYLCASSLDQGGRKLFFGSGTQLSVL.